This TCR beta chain was sequenced during a study of T cells in Graves' hyperthyroidism and ophthalmopathy (dated by TCRdb to between 2019 and 2020). In terms of the full investigation: Peripheral blood samples were taken at initial diagnosis, before any treatment was given. TCR V-J signatures able to tell the groups apart were searched for in a discovery cohort of some 100 patients, of whom more than 40 had Graves' ophthalmopathy and about 60 had stable Graves' hyperthyroidism. Whether ophthalmopathy could be predicted prospectively was tested in an independent validation cohort made up of under 20 hyperthyroidism patients plus 17 patients who later progressed to ophthalmopathy. For training and testing, the approximately 97 patients in the discovery cohort were randomly divided in a 7:3 ratio. Thyroid tissue and blood T-cell repertoires from about six Graves' hyperthyroidism patients were also compared in the study. Following sampling, methimazole starting at 30 mg daily was given to hyperthyroidism patients, and high-dose intravenous methylprednisolone was given to ophthalmopathy patients. The paper describes TCR Vbeta CDR3 sequencing of some 130 peripheral blood samples, made up of 40 to 45 ophthalmopathy patients, some 80 hyperthyroidism patients and 17 progressor patients.

TCR beta CDR3 regions were amplified from RNA transcripts. A first-round RT-PCR of the TCR CDR3 used the HTBI primer set with the Qiagen OneStep RT-PCR kit. The libraries were constructed in a second round of multiplex PCR and then size-selected and purified. Libraries were sequenced paired-end with 100 bp reads on an Illumina HiSeq2000. In the paper's pipeline: SOAPnuke was used to process the raw data, removing reads that contained adapters or uncalled bases, had a mean Phred below 15, or lacked an exact match to the constant primer or identifier. COPE v1.2.5 was used to merge high-quality paired reads, and clonotypes were defined as unique nucleotide sequences. Clonotypes were aligned to IMGT TRBV, TRBD and TRBJ reference segments using MiTCR v1.1. Analysis was restricted to V-J combinations with a frequency above 0.0001, which covered 98% to 99.2% of repertoires. A TCS score was defined as the ratio between F50 (clonal expansion) and ExV (chaos), using BLOSUM62-based TCRdist between CDR3 peptides within each V-J. Welch's t-statistics and random forest reduced approximately 520 V-J features to 10 to 15, which were used in a naive Bayes classifier (R e1071). TCRdb cleaned the public reads at Q25 with fastp, built clones with MiXCR and kept in-frame beta chains. Each entry merges the rows of one CDR3 protein and shows their most common DNA and genes. These V and J calls rely on TCRdb rather than the paper's analysis. In all, the sample holds approximately 270,000 distinct CDR3 sequences, and roughly 15% of those were seen once. The top ten clonotypes cover more than 10% of the sample.

What the study reported, not specific to this receptor: Most expanded thyroid clonotypes (frequency above 0.001) were also detected in blood, a finding suggesting that blood repertoires may reflect thyroid immune responses. In validation, progression to ophthalmopathy was predicted by the model with 55% to 71% sensitivity and just over 72% specificity, a median of approximately 7.1 months before onset. A 13 V-J signature model separated ophthalmopathy from stable hyperthyroidism, with just over 85% sensitivity and around 84% specificity in cross-validation and 80%/75% in testing. Sample size was not statistically predetermined, and investigators were not blinded to group allocation.

The CDR3 has 15 amino acids, counting the end cysteine and phenylalanine. The read is trimmed to its CDR3 DNA, 45 bases read in frame from base 1. V is cut back by 1 base and J by 5 bases, with 7 bases in the junction unmatched. The germline V gene (reference sequence) gives CDR1 as DFQATT and CDR2 as SNEGSKA. This clonotype was counted many times. Which antigen it targets is not known. No much larger clone exists at a distance of one base, and base qualities are not known. The hyperthyroidism patients were between 18 and 65 years old and newly diagnosed, with a disease duration of less than 2 months. Exclusion was applied to patients with uncontrolled infections, other autoimmune diseases, pregnancy or lactation. Diagnoses were established on the basis of clinical symptoms, serum thyroxine and TRAb, thyroid ultrasound, and orbital computed tomography. Blood from progressor patients was drawn when they were first diagnosed with hyperthyroidism, before any ophthalmopathy symptoms appeared. PBMCs were isolated from about 9.1 ml of fresh peripheral blood by Ficoll-Paque density gradient centrifugation. Progressor patients were initially diagnosed with Graves' hyperthyroidism and developed ophthalmopathy during follow-up. Total RNA was extracted using Trizol reagent, and RNA quality was assessed on an Agilent 2100 Bioanalyzer.

Recombination connected TRBV20-1 to TRBJ2-7, and 11 junctional nucleotides match TRBD2. Sequencing was performed on blood. The TCR originated in a woman between 35 and 50 years old with Graves' hyperthyroidism that later progressed to Graves' ophthalmopathy. CDR3 protein: CSARAGSGRADEQYF. In nucleotide form, the sequence is TGCAGTGCTAGAGCCGGTAGCGGGAGGGCCGACGAGCAGTACTTC.